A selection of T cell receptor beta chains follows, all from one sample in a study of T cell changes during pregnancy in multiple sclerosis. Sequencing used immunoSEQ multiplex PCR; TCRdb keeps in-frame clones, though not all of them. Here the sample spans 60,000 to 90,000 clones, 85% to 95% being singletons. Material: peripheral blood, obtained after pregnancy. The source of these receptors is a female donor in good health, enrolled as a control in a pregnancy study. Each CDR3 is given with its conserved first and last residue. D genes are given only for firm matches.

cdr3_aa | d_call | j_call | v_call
CASSGTSGSFNEQFF | TRBD2 | TRBJ2-1 | TRBV6-1
CASSATNQGGANVLTF | NA | TRBJ2-6 | TRBV7-2
CAGQRGGGTGELFF | NA | TRBJ2-2 | TRBV6-1
CAWSLFGGRNSPLHF | NA | TRBJ1-6 | TRBV30
CASSLGGNYEQYF | NA | TRBJ2-7 | TRBV7-8
CASSQLADEEETQYF | TRBD2 | TRBJ2-5 | TRBV9
CASSQVVSGLGEKLFF | NA | TRBJ1-4 | TRBV4-3
CASSLGGQVFRGTEAFF | TRBD1 | TRBJ1-1 | TRBV28
CASSYSRGQGDTIYF | TRBD1 | TRBJ1-3 | TRBV6-5
CATTDRPGDEQFF | NA | TRBJ2-1 | TRBV15
CASSLNYRDNTNTEAFF | NA | TRBJ1-1 | TRBV5-6
CASSPLAGGYDEQFF | TRBD2 | TRBJ2-1 | TRBV5-1
CASSSREGLFHEQFF | TRBD2 | TRBJ2-1 | TRBV5-1
CASSLAPSSGVRETQYF | TRBD2 | TRBJ2-5 | TRBV7-8
CASSGGGTKNIQYF | TRBD2 | TRBJ2-4 | TRBV6-1
CASSSGGGAANYGYTF | NA | TRBJ1-2 | TRBV5-4
CASSQVGGPGAETQYF | NA | TRBJ2-5 | TRBV14
CASSLRLADQETQYF | NA | TRBJ2-5 | TRBV5-4
CASSLGLAGENGELFF | TRBD2 | TRBJ2-2 | TRBV5-4
CASSFGLQSGNTIYF | NA | TRBJ1-3 | TRBV5-4
CASSPGTSYNEQFF | TRBD2 | TRBJ2-1 | TRBV7-3
CASSSGGGEPSPLHF | NA | TRBJ1-6 | TRBV6-5